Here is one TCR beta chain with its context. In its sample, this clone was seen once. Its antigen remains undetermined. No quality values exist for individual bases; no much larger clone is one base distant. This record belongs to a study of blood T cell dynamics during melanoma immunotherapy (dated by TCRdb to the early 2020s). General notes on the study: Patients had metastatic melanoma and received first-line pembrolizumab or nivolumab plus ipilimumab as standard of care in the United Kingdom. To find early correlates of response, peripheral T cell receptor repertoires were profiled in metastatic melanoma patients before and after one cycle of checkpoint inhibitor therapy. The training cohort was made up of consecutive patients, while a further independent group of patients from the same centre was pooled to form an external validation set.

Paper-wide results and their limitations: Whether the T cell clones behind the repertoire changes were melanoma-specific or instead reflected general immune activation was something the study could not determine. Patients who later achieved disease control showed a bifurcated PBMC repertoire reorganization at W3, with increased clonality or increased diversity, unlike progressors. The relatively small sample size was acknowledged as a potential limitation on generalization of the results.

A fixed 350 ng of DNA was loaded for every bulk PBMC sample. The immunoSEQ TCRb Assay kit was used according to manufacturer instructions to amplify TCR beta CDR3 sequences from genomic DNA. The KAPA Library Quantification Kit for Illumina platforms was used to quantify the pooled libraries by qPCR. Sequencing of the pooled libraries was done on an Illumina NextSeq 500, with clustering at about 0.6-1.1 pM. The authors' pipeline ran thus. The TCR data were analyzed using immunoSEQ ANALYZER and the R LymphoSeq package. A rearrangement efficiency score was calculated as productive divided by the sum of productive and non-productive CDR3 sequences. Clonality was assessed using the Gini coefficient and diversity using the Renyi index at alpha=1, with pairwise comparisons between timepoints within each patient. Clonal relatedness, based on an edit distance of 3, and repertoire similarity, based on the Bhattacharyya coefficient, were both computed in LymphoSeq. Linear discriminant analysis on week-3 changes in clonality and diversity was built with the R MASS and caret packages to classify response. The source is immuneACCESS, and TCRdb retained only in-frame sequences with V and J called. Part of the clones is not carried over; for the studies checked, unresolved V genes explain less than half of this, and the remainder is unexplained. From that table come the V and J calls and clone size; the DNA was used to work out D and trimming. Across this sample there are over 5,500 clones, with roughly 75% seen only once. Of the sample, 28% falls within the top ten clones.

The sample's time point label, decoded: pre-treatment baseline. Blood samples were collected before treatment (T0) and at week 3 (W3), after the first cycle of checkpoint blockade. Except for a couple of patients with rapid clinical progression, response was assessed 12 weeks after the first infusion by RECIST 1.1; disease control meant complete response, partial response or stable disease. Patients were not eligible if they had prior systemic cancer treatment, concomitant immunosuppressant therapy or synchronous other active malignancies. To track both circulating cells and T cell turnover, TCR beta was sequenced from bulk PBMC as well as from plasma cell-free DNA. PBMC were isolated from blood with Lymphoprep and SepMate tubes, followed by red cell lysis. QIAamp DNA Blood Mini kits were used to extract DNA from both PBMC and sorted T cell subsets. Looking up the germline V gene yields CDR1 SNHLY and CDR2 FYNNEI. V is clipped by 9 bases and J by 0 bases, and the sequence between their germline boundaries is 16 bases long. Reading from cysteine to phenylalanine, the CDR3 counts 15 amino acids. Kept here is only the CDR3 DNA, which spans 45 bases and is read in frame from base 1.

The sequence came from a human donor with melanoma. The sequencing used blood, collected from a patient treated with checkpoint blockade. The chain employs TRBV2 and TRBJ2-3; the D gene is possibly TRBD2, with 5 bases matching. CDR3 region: CASKLDLSSTDTQYF. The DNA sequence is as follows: TGTGCCAGTAAGCTGGACTTATCTAGCACAGATACGCAGTATTTT.